These 23 T cell receptor beta chains share one sample of origin, sequenced in a study of T cell repertoires in aging, cancer and after chemotherapy. Amplification of TCR beta used genomic DNA extracted from peripheral blood. Rearranged V-D-J TRB sequences were amplified with a mixed TRB-A/B primer pool. Each CDR3 protein is one row after TCRdb ran MiXCR on the multiplex PCR reads. The table records some 2,100 distinct CDR3 sequences, about 32% of them present only once. The sample consisted of blood. All receptors derive from a human donor with a solid tumor.

Comment on this clonotype: A much larger clone is a single base away; this may be a read error. The chain uses TRBV29-1 and TRBJ1-1, with D possibly matching TRBD1 (6 bases). The CDR3 runs 13 residues. CDR1 and CDR2 (germline): SQVTM, ANQGSEA. With 6 bases removed from V and 0 bases from J, the gap between germline ends came to 11 bases. The CDR3 nucleotides read TGCAGCGTACGGGACAAGATGAACACTGAAGCTTTCTTT. This encodes CSVRDKMNTEAFF.

J is TRBJ2-7 and V is TRBV18; D gene unclear. The CDR3 covers 14 residues. The V end lost 2 bases, the J end lost 1 base, and 9 bases lay between the germline ends. Germline V lookup: CDR1 KGHSH, CDR2 LQKENI. The chain's CDR3 is CASSPGIVSYEQYF. The CDR3 nucleotides are TGTGCCAGCTCACCAGGGATCGTTTCCTACGAGCAGTACTTC.

The gene calls are TRBV5-3 and TRBJ2-3; TRBD2 aligns across 9 bases. TRBV5-3 is flagged as an ORF with uncertain function. The J segment lost 6 bases and the V segment lost 1 base, leaving 9 bases of the junction unmatched. The CDR3 totals 16 residues. The CDR3 DNA reads as TGTGCCAGAAGCTTGTCCCCTAGCGGGGAGGCGGATACGCAGTATTTT. This sequence encodes CARSLSPSGEADTQYF.

This rearrangement joins TRBV6-2 or TRBV6-3 to TRBJ1-1; D not resolved. V was trimmed by 7 bases and J by 0 bases, leaving 12 bases between them. This CDR3 region has 14 residues. Germline lookup yields CDR1 MNHEY and CDR2 SVGEGT. The CDR3 sequence is CASTRLQMNTEAFF. CDR3 nucleotide sequence: TGTGCCAGCACTCGGTTGCAGATGAACACTGAAGCTTTCTTT.

The sample holds a few counts of this clonotype. J is TRBJ2-5 and V is TRBV7-2; TRBD2 matches 13 bases. Trimming at V came to 8 bases and at J to 5 bases, leaving 8 bases not matched to a gene. The germline gives CDR1 SGHTA, CDR2 FQGNSA. This CDR3 has 15 residues. Here the CDR3 DNA reads TGTGCCAGCGCACTAGCGGGAGGGCCGGGTGAGACCCAGTACTTC. This gives the protein CASALAGGPGETQYF. The entire variable domain, with the rest obtained from reference TRBV7-2 and TRBJ2-5, is as follows: GAGVSQSPSNKVTEKGKDVELRCDPISGHTALYWYRQSLGQGLEFLIYFQGNSAPDKSGLPSDRFSAERTGGSVSTLTIQRTQQEDSAVYLCASALAGGPGETQYFGPGTRLLVL.

This clonotype was seen more than once but under ten times. The chain has TRBV11-2 and TRBJ1-2; maybe TRBD1 (6 bases). CDR3 length: 14 residues. Germline V gives CDR1 SGHAT, CDR2 FQNNGV. The ends were cut back, 5 bases at V and 2 bases at J, with 12 bases in the middle. The CDR3 reads CASSLQGGNYGYTF. For the CDR3, the DNA is TGTGCCAGCAGCCTACAGGGCGGGAACTATGGCTACACCTTC.

This clonotype is large in the sample. The chain is built from TRBV20-1 and TRBJ2-3; 10 nucleotides line up with TRBD1. The CDR3 is 14 residues long. The V segment lost 6 bases and the J segment 3 bases; nucleotides outside the gene matches: 6. Germline V lookup: CDR1 DFQATT, CDR2 SNEGSKA (reference sequence). The DNA for the CDR3 is TGCAGTGCGAGGGGACAGGGGCGGACAGATACGCAGTATTTT. As protein: CSARGQGRTDTQYF.

Only a few counts were recorded for this clonotype. The genes are TRBV7-9 and TRBJ2-5, with D possibly matching TRBD1 (5 bases). The CDR3 is made up of 15 amino acids. Trimming pared 1 base from V and 2 bases from J, leaving 11 bases between. Germline CDR1 reads SEHNR; CDR2 reads FQNEAQ (reference sequence). This chain's CDR3 is CASSLDGAKQETQYF. DNA of the CDR3: TGTGCCAGCAGCTTAGATGGGGCTAAACAAGAGACCCAGTACTTC.

This clonotype was counted a few times. V and J are TRBV7-2 and TRBJ1-4; a weak D match, TRBD1 (5 bases). The CDR3 covers 15 residues. V was trimmed by 5 bases and J by 2 bases, leaving 12 bases between them. CDR1 and CDR2 (germline): SGHTA, FQGNSA. The chain's CDR3 is CASSPQGATNEKLFF. The CDR3 DNA reads as TGTGCCAGCAGCCCCCAAGGGGCTACTAATGAAAAACTGTTTTTT.

V gene TRBV5-1 combines with J gene TRBJ2-5; D possibly corresponds to TRBD2 (5 bases). Trimming removed 0 bases at V and 3 bases at J, with 12 bases between. Germline CDR1 and CDR2: SGHRS and YFSETQ. The CDR3 loop spans 15 amino acids. DNA of the CDR3: TGCGCCAGCAGCTTGGTCGGGAATCCGGAAGAGACCCAGTACTTC. It codes for CASSLVGNPEETQYF.

This clonotype ranks as large (0.1 to 1%). The V and J genes are TRBV7-2 and TRBJ1-2, with D unresolved. CDR1 is SGHTA and CDR2 is FQGNSA in the germline V gene. The V gene lost 0 bases and the J gene lost 8 bases, with 10 bases spanning the gap. The CDR3 consists of 13 residues. The DNA of the CDR3 is TGTGCCAGCAGCTTAGCGCATGGCATGGGCTACACCTTC. This codes for CASSLAHGMGYTF.

Only a few counts were recorded for this clonotype. The chain is built from TRBV29-1 and TRBJ1-1, with 8 bases identical to TRBD1. J gave up 9 bases and V 5 bases, and 2 bases lay outside the gene matches. Per the germline V gene, CDR1 is SQVTM and CDR2 is ANQGSEA. CDR3 length: 10 residues. The CDR3 here is CSVYRGKAFF. DNA of the CDR3: TGCAGCGTTTACAGGGGGAAAGCTTTCTTT.

The chain joins TRBV7-3 to TRBJ2-3; D gene uncertain. Per germline, CDR1 SGHTA and CDR2 FQGTGA. The CDR3 has 13 residues. Between the trimmed V and J ends, which lost 7 bases and 2 bases, there was a span of 10 bases. CDR3 residues: CASIQTFTDTQYF. DNA of the CDR3: TGTGCCAGCATTCAGACTTTCACAGATACGCAGTATTTT.

The chain joins TRBV28 to TRBJ2-7, with 11 bases fitting TRBD1. There are 14 residues in the CDR3. Per the germline V gene, CDR1 is MDHEN and CDR2 is SYDVKM. The V gene end was trimmed by 6 bases and the J gene end by 6 bases; junction bases not matched to a gene: 7. CDR3 loop: CASRASGTGGEQYF. The CDR3 bases are TGTGCCAGCAGAGCCTCCGGGACAGGGGGCGAGCAGTACTTC. Full variable domain (rest looked up from reference TRBV28 and TRBJ2-7): DVKVTQSSRYLVKRTGEKVFLECVQDMDHENMFWYRQDPGLGLRLIYFSYDVKMKEKGDIPEGYSVSREKKERFSLILESASTNQTSMYLCASRASGTGGEQYFGPGTRLTVT.

This clonotype has only a few counts. The chain has TRBV6-6 and TRBJ1-4; D call uncertain. Looked up from germline, CDR1 is MNHNY and CDR2 is SVGAGI (reference sequence). Trimming shortened V by 5 bases and J by 11 bases, and 12 bases separated the two germline ends. The CDR3 has 12 amino acids. Here the CDR3 DNA reads TGTGCCAGCAGTACCCCGGGCTATAAACTGTTTTTT. As protein: CASSTPGYKLFF.

J is TRBJ1-1 and V is TRBV20-1, with D possibly being TRBD1 (5 bases). This CDR3 has 12 amino acids. Germline CDR1 and CDR2: DFQATT and SNEGSKA (reference sequence). The ends were cut back, 6 bases at V and 3 bases at J, with 11 bases in the middle. The CDR3 loop reads CSASGGDTEAFF. CDR3 DNA: TGCAGTGCCAGCGGGGGTGACACTGAAGCTTTCTTT.

This clonotype was detected a few times. The rearrangement joins TRBV6-6 to TRBJ1-4; D is ambiguous. CDR1 and CDR2 from the germline V gene are MNHNY and SVGAGI (reference sequence). The V gene lost 4 bases and the J gene lost 4 bases, with 16 bases spanning the gap. CDR3 size: 16 residues. CDR3 sequence reads: CASSSSPGRVNEKLFF. In DNA, the CDR3 is TGTGCCAGCAGTTCCTCTCCCGGGCGGGTTAATGAAAAACTGTTTTTT.

This clonotype was detected only once. This may be a read error, as it is one base from a much larger clone. The genes are TRBV30 and TRBJ1-2; D ambiguous. Trimming left V 1 base short and J 2 bases short, with 5 bases between. From germline, CDR1 is GTSNPN and CDR2 SVGIG (reference sequence). This CDR3 has 12 residues. The CDR3 sequence is CAWSAQNYGYTF. In DNA form, the CDR3 reads TGTGCCTGGAGTGCGCAAAACTATGGCTACACCTTC.

CDR3 loop: CASSNSPEQYF. The CDR3, as DNA: TGTGCCAGCAGCAATTCTCCCGAGCAGTACTTC. The J gene is TRBJ2-7, the V gene TRBV21-1. TRBV21-1 is recorded as a pseudogene. CDR3 length: 11 amino acids.

This clonotype showed up just a few times. The chain couples TRBV11-1 to TRBJ2-5; 9 nucleotides line up with TRBD1. From germline, CDR1 is SGHAT and CDR2 FQDESV (reference sequence). CDR3 length equals 14 residues. V shed 5 bases and J 4 bases; nucleotides not matched to a gene: 5. The chain's CDR3 is CASSHDRGIETQYF. The CDR3 coding sequence is TGTGCCAGCAGCCACGACAGGGGGATAGAGACCCAGTACTTC. The entire variable domain, with the rest obtained from reference TRBV11-1 and TRBJ2-5, is as follows: EAEVAQSPRYKITEKSQAVAFWCDPISGHATLYWYRQILGQGPELLVQFQDESVVDDSQLPKDRFSAERLKGVDSTLKIQPAELGDSAMYLCASSHDRGIETQYFGPGTRLLVL.

Turning to this clonotype: This may stem from a read error, because a much larger clone lies one nucleotide away. The chain recombines TRBV20-1 with TRBJ2-3; D is uncertain. The germline gives CDR1 DFQATT, CDR2 SNEGSKA (reference sequence). The CDR3 extends over 13 amino acids. V shed 5 bases and J shed 5 bases, with 14 bases lying between them. CDR3 in amino acids: CSAQTSSGDTQYF. The CDR3 DNA follows: TGCAGTGCTCAAACCTCCTCGGGAGATACGCAGTATTTT.

This clonotype was detected a few times. The gene calls are TRBV15 and TRBJ1-2, with 8 bases identical to TRBD1. This CDR3 is built from 14 residues. The germline CDR1 and CDR2 sequences are LNHNV and YYDKDF (reference sequence). The V and J ends lost 5 bases and 1 base, in that order; junction bases with no gene match: 3. The CDR3 region has the DNA TGTGCCACCAGCGACAGGGGCGATAACTATGGCTACACCTTC. Its translation: CATSDRGDNYGYTF.

This clonotype has only a few counts. The chain joins TRBV5-1 to TRBJ2-5; D tentatively reads TRBD1 or TRBD2 (5 bases each). Germline assignment: CDR1 SGHRS and CDR2 YFSETQ. V lost 5 bases and J lost 4, with 12 bases in between. CDR3 length: 13 residues. The CDR3 region has the DNA TGCGCCAGCAGGGAAGGGGACGGAGAGACCCAGTACTTC. It translates to CASREGDGETQYF.